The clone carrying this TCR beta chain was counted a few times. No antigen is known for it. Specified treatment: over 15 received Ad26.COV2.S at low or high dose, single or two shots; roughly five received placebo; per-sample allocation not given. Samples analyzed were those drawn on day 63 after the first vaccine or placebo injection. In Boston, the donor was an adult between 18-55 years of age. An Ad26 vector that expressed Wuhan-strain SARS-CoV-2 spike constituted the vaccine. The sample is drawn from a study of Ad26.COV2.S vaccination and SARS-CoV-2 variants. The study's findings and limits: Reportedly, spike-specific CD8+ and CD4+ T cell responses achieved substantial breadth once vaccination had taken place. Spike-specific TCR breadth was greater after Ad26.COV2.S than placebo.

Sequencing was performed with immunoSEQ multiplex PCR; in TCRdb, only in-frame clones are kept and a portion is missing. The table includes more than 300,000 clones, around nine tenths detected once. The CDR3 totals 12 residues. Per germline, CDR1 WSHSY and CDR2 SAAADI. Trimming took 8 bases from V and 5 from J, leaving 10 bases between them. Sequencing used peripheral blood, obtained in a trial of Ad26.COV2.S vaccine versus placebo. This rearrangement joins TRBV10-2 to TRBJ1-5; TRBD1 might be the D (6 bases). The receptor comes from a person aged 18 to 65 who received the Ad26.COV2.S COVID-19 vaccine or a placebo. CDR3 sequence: CASGGLYQPQHF. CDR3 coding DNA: TGCGCCAGCGGGGGGCTTTATCAGCCCCAGCATTTT.